This TCR beta chain was retrieved from a study of T cells after yellow fever vaccination. As for the study in general: Preparation of the low-cell-number fractions used SMART-Seq v4 Ultra Low Input. Study-level results: Clones from primary vaccination mostly reappeared after the booster (96% CD4, approximately 86% CD8). The study found a weaker secondary response that peaked faster, day 5 versus 15. Only a minor proportion of clonotypes was detected across both CD4 and CD8 compartments.

This clonotype was recorded many times. What it binds is unknown. CDR3 length: 15 residues. After removal of 6 bases from V and 4 bases from J, the junction contained 6 bases not matched to a gene. In TCRdb, the 5' RACE reads were re-called with MiXCR into one record per CDR3 protein. The sample yields 300,000 to 350,000 distinct CDR3 sequences, roughly 4.3% seen once. V gene TRBV12-3 or TRBV12-4 combines with J gene TRBJ1-5, with 10 nucleotides matching TRBD1. The source of this sequence is a man between 18 and 29 years old who received the YFV17D yellow fever vaccine. The sample in question was PBMCs, obtained 5 days after the yellow fever booster vaccination. CDR3 in DNA: TGTGCCAGCAGCGGACCGGGACAGGGGAATCAGCCCCAGCATTTT. Its translation: CASSGPGQGNQPQHF.